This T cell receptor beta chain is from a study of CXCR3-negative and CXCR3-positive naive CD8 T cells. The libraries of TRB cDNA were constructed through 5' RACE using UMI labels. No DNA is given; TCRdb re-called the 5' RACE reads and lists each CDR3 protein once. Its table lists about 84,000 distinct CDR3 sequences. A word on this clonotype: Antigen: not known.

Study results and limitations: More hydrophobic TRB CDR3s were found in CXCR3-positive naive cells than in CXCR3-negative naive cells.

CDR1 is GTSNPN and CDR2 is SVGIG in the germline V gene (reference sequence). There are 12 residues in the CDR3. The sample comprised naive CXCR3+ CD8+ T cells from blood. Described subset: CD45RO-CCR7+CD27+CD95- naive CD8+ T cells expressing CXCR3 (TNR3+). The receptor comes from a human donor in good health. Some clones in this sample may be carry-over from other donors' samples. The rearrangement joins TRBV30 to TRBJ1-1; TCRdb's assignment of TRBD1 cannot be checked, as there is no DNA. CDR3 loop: CAWAGETGGAFF.